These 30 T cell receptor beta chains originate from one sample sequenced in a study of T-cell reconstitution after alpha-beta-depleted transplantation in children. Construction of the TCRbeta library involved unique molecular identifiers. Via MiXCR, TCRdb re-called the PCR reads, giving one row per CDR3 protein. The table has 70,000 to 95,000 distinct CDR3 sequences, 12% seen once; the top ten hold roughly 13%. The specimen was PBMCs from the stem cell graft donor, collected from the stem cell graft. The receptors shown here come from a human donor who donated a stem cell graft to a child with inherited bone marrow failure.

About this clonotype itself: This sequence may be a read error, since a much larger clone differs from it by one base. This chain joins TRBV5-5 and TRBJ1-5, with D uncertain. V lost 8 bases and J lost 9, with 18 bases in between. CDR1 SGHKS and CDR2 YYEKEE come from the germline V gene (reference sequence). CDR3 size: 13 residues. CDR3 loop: CARSPGPHGPQHF. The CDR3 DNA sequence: TGTGCCAGGAGCCCAGGCCCTCACGGGCCCCAGCATTTT.

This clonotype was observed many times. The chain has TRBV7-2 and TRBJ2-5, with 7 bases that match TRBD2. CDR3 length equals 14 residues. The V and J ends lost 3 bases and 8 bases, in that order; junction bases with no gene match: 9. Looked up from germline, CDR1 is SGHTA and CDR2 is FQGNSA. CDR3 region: CASSFAGDDGTQYF. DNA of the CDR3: TGTGCCAGCAGCTTTGCGGGGGACGACGGAACCCAGTACTTC.

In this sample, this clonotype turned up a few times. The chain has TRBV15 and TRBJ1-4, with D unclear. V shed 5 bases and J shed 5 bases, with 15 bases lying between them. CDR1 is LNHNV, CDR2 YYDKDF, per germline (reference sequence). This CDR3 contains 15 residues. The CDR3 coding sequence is TGTGCCACCAGCGGTAGAAATGTGGTAAATGAAAAACTGTTTTTT. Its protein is CATSGRNVVNEKLFF.

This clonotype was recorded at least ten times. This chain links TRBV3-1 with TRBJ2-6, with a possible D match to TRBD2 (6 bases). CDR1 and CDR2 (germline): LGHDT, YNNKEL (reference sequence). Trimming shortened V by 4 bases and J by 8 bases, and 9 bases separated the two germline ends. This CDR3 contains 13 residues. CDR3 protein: CASSLREPNVLTF. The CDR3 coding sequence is TGTGCCAGCAGCCTACGGGAGCCCAACGTCCTGACTTTC. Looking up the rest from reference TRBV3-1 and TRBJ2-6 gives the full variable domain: DTAVSQTPKYLVTQMGNDKSIKCEQNLGHDTMYWYKQDSKKFLKIMFSYNNKELIINETVPNRFSPKSPDKAHLNLHINSLELGDSAVYFCASSLREPNVLTFGAGSRLTVL.

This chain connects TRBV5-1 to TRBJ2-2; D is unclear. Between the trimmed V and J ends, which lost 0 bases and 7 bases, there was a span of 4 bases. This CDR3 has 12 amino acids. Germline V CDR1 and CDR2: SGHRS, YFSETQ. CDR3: CASSLGHGELFF. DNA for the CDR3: TGCGCCAGCAGCTTGGGACACGGGGAGCTGTTTTTT.

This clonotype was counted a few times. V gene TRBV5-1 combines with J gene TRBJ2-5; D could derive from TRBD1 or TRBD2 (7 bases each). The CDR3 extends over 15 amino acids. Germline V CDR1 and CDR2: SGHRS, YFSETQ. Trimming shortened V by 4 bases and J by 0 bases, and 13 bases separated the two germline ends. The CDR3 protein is CASSPQGGHQETQYF. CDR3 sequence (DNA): TGCGCCAGCAGCCCCCAGGGGGGGCACCAAGAGACCCAGTACTTC.

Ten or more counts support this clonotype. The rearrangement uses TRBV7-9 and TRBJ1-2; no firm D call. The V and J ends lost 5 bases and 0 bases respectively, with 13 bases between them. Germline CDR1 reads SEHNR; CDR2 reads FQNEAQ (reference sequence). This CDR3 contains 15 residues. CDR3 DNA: TGTGCCAGCAGCGATAGCGGAGAAGCTAACTATGGCTACACCTTC. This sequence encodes CASSDSGEANYGYTF.

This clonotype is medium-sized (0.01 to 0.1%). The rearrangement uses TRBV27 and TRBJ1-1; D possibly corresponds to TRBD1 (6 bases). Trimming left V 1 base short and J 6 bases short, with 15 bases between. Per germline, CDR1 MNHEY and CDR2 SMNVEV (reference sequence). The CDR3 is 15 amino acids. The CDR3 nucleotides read TGTGCCAGCAGTTTATATCGGGGGCTGAGCGCTGAAGCTTTCTTT. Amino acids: CASSLYRGLSAEAFF.

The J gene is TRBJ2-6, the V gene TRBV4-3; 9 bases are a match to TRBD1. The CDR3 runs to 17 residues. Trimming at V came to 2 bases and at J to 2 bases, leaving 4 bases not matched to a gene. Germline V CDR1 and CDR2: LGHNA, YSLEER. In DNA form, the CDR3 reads TGCGCCAGCAGCCAAACCGGGACAGGGCCTGGGGCCAACGTCCTGACTTTC. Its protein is CASSQTGTGPGANVLTF.

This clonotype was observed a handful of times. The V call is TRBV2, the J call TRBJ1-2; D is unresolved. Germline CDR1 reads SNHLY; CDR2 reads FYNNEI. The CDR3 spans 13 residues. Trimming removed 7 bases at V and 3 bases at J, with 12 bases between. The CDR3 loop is CASKSQVDYGYTF. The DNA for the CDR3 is TGTGCCAGCAAGAGCCAGGTAGACTATGGCTACACCTTC. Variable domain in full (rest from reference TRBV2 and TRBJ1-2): EPEVTQTPSHQVTQMGQEVILRCVPISNHLYFYWYRQILGQKVEFLVSFYNNEISEKSEIFDDQFSVERPDGSNFTLKIRSTKLEDSAMYFCASKSQVDYGYTFGSGTRLTVV.

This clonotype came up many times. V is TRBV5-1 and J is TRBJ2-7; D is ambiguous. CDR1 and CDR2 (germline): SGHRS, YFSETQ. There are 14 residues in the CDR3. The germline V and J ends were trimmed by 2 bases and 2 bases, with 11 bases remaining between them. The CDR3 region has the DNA TGCGCCAGCAGCTTAGACGACTCGACCTACGAGCAGTACTTC. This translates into CASSLDDSTYEQYF.

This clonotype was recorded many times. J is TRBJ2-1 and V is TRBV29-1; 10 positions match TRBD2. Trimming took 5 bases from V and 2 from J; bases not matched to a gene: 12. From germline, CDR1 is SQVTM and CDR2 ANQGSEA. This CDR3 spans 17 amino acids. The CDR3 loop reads CSVRGRAGGFTYNEQFF. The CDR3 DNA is TGCAGCGTTCGGGGAAGAGCGGGAGGGTTTACCTACAATGAGCAGTTCTTC.

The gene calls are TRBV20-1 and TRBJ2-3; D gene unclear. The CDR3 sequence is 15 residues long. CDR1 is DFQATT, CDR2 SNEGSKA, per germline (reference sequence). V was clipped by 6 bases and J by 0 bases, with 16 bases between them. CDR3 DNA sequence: TGCAGTGCGCCCGGACCTGCAATTAGCACAGATACGCAGTATTTT. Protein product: CSAPGPAISTDTQYF.

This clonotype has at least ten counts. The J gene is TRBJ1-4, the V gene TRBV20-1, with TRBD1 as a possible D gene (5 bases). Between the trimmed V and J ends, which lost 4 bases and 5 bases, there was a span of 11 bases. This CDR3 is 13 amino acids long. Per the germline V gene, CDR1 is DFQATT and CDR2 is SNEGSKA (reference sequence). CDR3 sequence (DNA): TGCAGTGCTATAATACGGGGGAATGAAAAACTGTTTTTT. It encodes CSAIIRGNEKLFF.

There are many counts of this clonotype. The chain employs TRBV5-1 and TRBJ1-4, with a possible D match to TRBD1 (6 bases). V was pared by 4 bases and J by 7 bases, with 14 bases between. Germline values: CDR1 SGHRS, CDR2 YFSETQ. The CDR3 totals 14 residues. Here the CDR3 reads CASSPGQSPEKLFF. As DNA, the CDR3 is TGCGCCAGCAGCCCCGGACAGAGCCCTGAAAAACTGTTTTTT. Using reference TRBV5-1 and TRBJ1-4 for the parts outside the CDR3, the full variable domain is KAGVTQTPRYLIKTRGQQVTLSCSPISGHRSVSWYQQTPGQGLQFLFEYFSETQRNKGNFPGRFSGRQFSNSRSEMNVSTLELGDSALYLCASSPGQSPEKLFFGSGTQLSVL.

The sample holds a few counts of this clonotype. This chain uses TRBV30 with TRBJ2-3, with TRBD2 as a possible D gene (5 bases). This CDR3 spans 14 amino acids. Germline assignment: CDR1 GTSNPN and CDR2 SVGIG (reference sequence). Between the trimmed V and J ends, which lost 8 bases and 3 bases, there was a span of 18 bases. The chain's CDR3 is CAQRRGSYTDTQYF. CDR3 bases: TGTGCCCAGCGTAGAGGGAGTTATACAGATACGCAGTATTTT.

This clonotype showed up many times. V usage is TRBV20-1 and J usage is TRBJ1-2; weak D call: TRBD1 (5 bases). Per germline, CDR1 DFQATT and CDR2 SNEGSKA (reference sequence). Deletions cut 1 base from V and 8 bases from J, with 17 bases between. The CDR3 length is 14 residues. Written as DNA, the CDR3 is TGCAGTGCTAGAGGAGGGGAGGGGCGAGGAGGCTACACCTTC. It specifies CSARGGEGRGGYTF.

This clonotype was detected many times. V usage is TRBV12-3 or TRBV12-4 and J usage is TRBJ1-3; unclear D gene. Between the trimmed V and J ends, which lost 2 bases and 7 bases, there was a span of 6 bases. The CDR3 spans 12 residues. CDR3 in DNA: TGTGCCAGCAGTTTAACAGTGAACACCATATATTTT. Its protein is CASSLTVNTIYF.

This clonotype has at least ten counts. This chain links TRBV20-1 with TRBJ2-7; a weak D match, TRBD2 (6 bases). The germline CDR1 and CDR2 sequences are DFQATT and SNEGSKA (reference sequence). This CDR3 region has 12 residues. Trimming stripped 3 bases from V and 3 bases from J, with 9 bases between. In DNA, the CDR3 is TGCAGTGCTAGCGGGAGAAGCTACGAGCAGTACTTC. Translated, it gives CSASGRSYEQYF.

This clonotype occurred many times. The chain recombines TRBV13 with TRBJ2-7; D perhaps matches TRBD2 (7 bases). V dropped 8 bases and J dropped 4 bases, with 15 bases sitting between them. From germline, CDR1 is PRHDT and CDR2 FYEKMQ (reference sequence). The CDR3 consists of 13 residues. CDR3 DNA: TGTGCCAGCGGAAGGGGGAGGGGGTACGAGCAGTACTTC. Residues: CASGRGRGYEQYF.

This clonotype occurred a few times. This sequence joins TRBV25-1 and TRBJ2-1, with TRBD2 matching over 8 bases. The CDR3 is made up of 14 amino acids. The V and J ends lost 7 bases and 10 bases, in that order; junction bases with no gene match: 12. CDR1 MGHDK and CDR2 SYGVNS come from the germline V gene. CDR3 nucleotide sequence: TGTGCCAGCACCGTTACTAGCGGAGGGGCGGAGCAGTTCTTC. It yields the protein CASTVTSGGAEQFF.

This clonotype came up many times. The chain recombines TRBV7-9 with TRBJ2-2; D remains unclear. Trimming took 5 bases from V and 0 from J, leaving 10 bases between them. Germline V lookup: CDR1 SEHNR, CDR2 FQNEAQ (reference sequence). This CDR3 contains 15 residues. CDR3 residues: CASSPPGSNTGELFF. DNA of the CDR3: TGTGCCAGCAGCCCACCCGGGTCGAACACCGGGGAGCTGTTTTTT.

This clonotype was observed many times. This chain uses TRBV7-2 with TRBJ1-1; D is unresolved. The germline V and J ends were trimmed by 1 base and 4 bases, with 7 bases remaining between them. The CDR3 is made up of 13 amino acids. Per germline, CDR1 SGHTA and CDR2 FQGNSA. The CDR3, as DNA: TGTGCCAGCAGCTTAGATTACGGCACTGAAGCTTTCTTT. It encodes CASSLDYGTEAFF.

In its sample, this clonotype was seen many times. CDR3 sequence reads: CSVVSRVGCFF. The CDR3 bases are TGCAGCGTTGTAAGTCGCGTTGGTTGTTTCTTC. The V gene is TRBV29-1, the J gene TRBJ2-1; the D is unclear. Trimming cost V 4 bases and J 16 bases, with 17 bases left between them. In germline, CDR1 is SQVTM, CDR2 ANQGSEA. The CDR3 spans 11 residues.

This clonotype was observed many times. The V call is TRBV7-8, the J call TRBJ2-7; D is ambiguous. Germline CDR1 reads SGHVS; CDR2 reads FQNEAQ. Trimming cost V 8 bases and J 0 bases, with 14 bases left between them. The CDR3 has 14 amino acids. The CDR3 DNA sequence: TGTGCCAGCCTCCAATCGACTGGCTCCTACGAGCAGTACTTC. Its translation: CASLQSTGSYEQYF.

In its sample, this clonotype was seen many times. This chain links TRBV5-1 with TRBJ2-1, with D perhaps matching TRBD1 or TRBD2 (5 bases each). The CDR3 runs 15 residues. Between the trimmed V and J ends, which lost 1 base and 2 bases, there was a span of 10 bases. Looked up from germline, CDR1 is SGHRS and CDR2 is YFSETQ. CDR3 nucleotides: TGCGCCAGCAGCTTGCTAGAGGGGACCTACAATGAGCAGTTCTTC. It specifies CASSLLEGTYNEQFF. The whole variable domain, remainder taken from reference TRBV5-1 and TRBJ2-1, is KAGVTQTPRYLIKTRGQQVTLSCSPISGHRSVSWYQQTPGQGLQFLFEYFSETQRNKGNFPGRFSGRQFSNSRSEMNVSTLELGDSALYLCASSLLEGTYNEQFFGPGTRLTVL.

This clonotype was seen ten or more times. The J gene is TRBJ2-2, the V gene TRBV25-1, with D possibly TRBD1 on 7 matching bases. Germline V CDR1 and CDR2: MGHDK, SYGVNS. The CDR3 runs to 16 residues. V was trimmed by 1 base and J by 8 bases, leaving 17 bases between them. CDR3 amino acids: CASSESNGAGGGELFF. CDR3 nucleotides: TGTGCCAGCAGTGAATCGAATGGGGCAGGGGGGGGGGAGCTGTTTTTT.

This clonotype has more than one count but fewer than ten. The CDR3 DNA reads TGTGCCAGCAGCCAAGATGGCCGGGTTGGAAGCAATCAGCCCCAGCATTTT. Amino acids: CASSQDGRVGSNQPQHF. The chain carries TRBV4-2 and TRBJ1-5; D gene ambiguous. The CDR3 contains 17 residues. The ends were cut back, 0 bases at V and 1 base at J, with 13 bases in the middle. CDR1 is LGHNA and CDR2 is YNFKEQ in the germline V gene.

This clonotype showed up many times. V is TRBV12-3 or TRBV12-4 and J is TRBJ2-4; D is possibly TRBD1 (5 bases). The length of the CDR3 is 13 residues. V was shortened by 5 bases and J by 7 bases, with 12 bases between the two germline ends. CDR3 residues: CASSRGSGNIQYF. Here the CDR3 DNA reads TGTGCCAGCAGTAGGGGAAGTGGTAACATTCAGTACTTC.

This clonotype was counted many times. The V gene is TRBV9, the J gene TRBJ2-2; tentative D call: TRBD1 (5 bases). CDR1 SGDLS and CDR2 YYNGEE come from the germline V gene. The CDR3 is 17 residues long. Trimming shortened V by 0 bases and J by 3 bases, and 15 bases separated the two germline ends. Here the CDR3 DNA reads TGTGCCAGCAGCGTAGGTCAGGGTGGCCCAGACACCGGGGAGCTGTTTTTT. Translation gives CASSVGQGGPDTGELFF.